This TCR beta chain was captured in a study of blood T cell repertoires in COVID-19. Germline lookup yields CDR1 MDHEN and CDR2 SYDVKM. Trimming took 5 bases from V and 7 from J; bases not matched to a gene: 9. CDR3 size: 15 residues. This clone occurred once. Libraries were prepared by immunoSEQ multiplex PCR; TCRdb keeps only in-frame clonotypes and omits some of them. The table records under 85,000 clones, 70% to 90% of them present only once. The sequenced material came from peripheral blood. The TCR sequence derives from a woman aged 80 or older with active or convalescent COVID-19. The genes are TRBV28 and TRBJ2-1; 9 bases agree with TRBD2. Here the CDR3 DNA reads TGTGCCAGCAGTCCCGGGACTAGCACTAAGAATGAGCAGTTCTTC. Amino acid sequence: CASSPGTSTKNEQFF.